This T cell receptor (beta chain) was observed in a study of T cell responses to AZD1222 COVID-19 vaccine. Study-level findings and limits: Researchers took repertoire samples only after the peak T cell response had come. Dominant CD4 TCR responses targeted spike regions 160-218 and 743-854.

As for this clone: Its specificity is not known.

The method was immunoSEQ multiplex PCR; TCRdb's version includes in-frame clones alone and lacks a portion of them. The table lists about 170,000 clones, over 80% of them singletons, with 4.3% in the top ten. V lost 0 bases to trimming and J lost 7 bases, with 13 bases between them. The CDR3 covers 15 residues. Germline-derived CDR1 and CDR2 are GTSNPN and SVGIG (reference sequence). Source: peripheral blood, taken 28 days after the second dose of the MenACWY control vaccine. The chain carries TRBV30 and TRBJ1-6; a weak D match, TRBD1 (6 bases). The origin of this receptor is an adult who received the MenACWY meningococcal vaccine as a control. The CDR3 reads CAWSVQGFTNSPLHF. The DNA of the CDR3 is TGTGCCTGGAGTGTACAGGGATTCACAAATTCACCCCTCCACTTT.